The clone carrying this T cell receptor beta chain was observed a few times. Its antigen is undetermined. Primers: 60 Vbeta forward and 13 Jbeta reverse. Clones were sequenced by immunoSEQ multiplex PCR, and TCRdb holds only the in-frame ones, with some missing. The sample has 150,000 to 200,000 clones, 68% seen once. This sample is part of a study of cytomegalovirus exposure and HLA in healthy donors. Looking at the study overall: HLA-typed donors were the source of about 85 million unique TCRs held in an early data release.

General study results and limits: Reports showed the classifier diagnosing cytomegalovirus status with high specificity and sensitivity.

The TCR was taken from a woman aged 40 to 50 in good health and CMV-seropositive. The source material was PBMCs.

CDR3: CASSLEPGQGRGPEAFF. The CDR3 region has the DNA TGTGCCAGCAGCTTAGAACCCGGACAGGGGCGAGGTCCTGAAGCTTTCTTT. The gene calls are TRBV11-3 and TRBJ1-1; 9 bases map to TRBD1. There are 17 residues in the CDR3. V lost 0 bases, J lost 6 bases, and 11 bases stayed unmatched. The germline CDR1 and CDR2 sequences are SGHNT and YENEEA.